This T cell receptor beta chain comes out of a study of beta chain features in type 1 diabetes. The authors took one heparinised blood draw, averaging about 110 mL, from each donor. Purity exceeded 95% in all sorted populations. On this clone itself: Its specificity is unknown.

Sequencing targeted expressed TCRB transcripts, as all isolated RNA had been reverse transcribed. Roughly 3.6 million reads, on average, came from each naive, central memory and regulatory T cell sample. The method was immunoSEQ multiplex PCR; TCRdb's version includes in-frame clones alone and lacks a portion of them. The repertoire consists of about 250,000 clones, with about 11% occurring once and the leading ten covering more than 0.015%. Study-level points and caveats: In all four CD4+ subsets, TCRB CDR3 length was significantly, moderately reduced in type 1 diabetes. Comparison showed that naive, central memory and Treg TCRB repertoires appeared more similar among patients than among healthy donors.

Germline CDR1 is SGHRS and CDR2 is YFSETQ. Trimming pared 2 bases from V and 3 bases from J, leaving 8 bases between. CDR3 length: 13 amino acids. The specimen sequenced was naive CD4+ T cells from blood. The genes are TRBV5-1 and TRBJ1-1; possible D gene TRBD1, 5 bases. This sequence was found in a man aged 25-45 years with type 1 diabetes. CDR3: CASSFQGDTEAFF. CDR3 nucleotides: TGCGCCAGCAGCTTCCAGGGCGACACTGAAGCTTTCTTT.